This T cell receptor (beta chain) appears in the sequencing data of a study of CD8+ T cells in alopecia areata. Study information: Administration of oral tofacitinib to treated patients was at 5 to 10 mg twice daily. Study observations and caveats: Among the top 100, expanded CD8+ clones, as well as scalp clonality, were significantly decreased by tofacitinib. TCR sharing was clearer in mice than between patients, perhaps partly owing to patient HLA diversity.

The germline V gene has CDR1 SGHTS and CDR2 YDEGEE. The V segment lost 4 bases and the J segment 1 base; nucleotides outside the gene matches: 2. The CDR3 spans 14 residues. As for treatment: oral pan-JAK inhibitor, 5-10 mg twice daily. Lesional scalp punch biopsies and peripheral blood were collected from alopecia areata patients. After isolation, RNA underwent reverse transcription to generate cDNA as the sequencing template. Repertoires were generated with immunoSEQ multiplex PCR, while TCRdb's copy carries only in-frame clones and drops some. The data contain fewer than 250,000 clones, over 40% of them singletons. Only a few counts were recorded for this clone. Its antigen is unidentified.

Here the sequenced sample was CD4+ T cells sorted from blood, taken at approximately week 36, from a patient treated with tofacitinib. J is TRBJ1-2 and V is TRBV5-8; 9 bases fit TRBD1. The sequence was collected from a human donor with alopecia areata. The CDR3, as DNA: TGTGCCAGCAGCCCGACAGGGGGTAACTATGGCTACACCTTC. Translated, it gives CASSPTGGNYGYTF.